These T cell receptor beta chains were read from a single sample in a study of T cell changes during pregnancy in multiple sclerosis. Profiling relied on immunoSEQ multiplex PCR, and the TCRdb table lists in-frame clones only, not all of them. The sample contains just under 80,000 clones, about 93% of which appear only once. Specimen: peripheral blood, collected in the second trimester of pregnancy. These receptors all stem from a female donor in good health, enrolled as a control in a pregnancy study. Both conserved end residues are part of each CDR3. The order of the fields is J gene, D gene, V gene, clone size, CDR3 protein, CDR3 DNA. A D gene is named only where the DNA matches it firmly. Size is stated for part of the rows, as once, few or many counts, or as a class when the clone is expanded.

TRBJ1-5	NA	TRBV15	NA	CATSRDRQGDQPQHF	TGTGCCACCAGCAGAGATCGGCAGGGCGATCAGCCCCAGCATTTT
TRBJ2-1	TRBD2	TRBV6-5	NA	CASSYSGLAGANEQFF	TGTGCCAGCAGTTACTCAGGACTAGCGGGGGCGAATGAGCAGTTCTTC
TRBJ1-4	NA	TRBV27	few	CASSSPGISEKLFF	TGTGCCAGCAGTTCACCCGGGATAAGTGAAAAACTGTTTTTT
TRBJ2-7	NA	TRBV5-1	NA	CASGGQGTYEQYF	TGCGCCAGCGGGGGCCAGGGTACCTACGAGCAGTACTTC
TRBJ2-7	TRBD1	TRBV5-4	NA	CASSLGRTGGRYEQYF	TGTGCCAGCAGCTTGGGTCGGACAGGGGGCAGGTACGAGCAGTACTTC
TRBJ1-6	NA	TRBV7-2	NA	CASSPAAGLNSPLHF	TGTGCCAGCAGCCCAGCGGCGGGTCTAAATTCACCCCTCCACTTT
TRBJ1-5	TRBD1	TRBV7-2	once	CASSLTGDNQPQHF	TGTGCCAGCAGCTTGACAGGGGACAATCAGCCCCAGCATTTT
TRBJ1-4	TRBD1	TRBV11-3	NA	CASSLAGTGIQKLFF	TGTGCCAGCAGCTTAGCCGGGACAGGTATCCAAAAACTGTTTTTT
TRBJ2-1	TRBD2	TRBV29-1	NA	CSGTGGGGAYNEQFF	TGCAGCGGAACTGGAGGCGGGGGGGCGTACAATGAGCAGTTCTTC
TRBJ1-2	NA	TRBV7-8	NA	CASSSDTGPANYGYTF	TGTGCCAGCAGCTCGGATACAGGGCCGGCTAACTATGGCTACACCTTC
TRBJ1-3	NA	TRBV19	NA	CASSPSHPIVSSSGNTIYF	TGTGCCAGTAGTCCGAGCCATCCTATAGTAAGTTCCTCTGGAAACACCATATATTTT
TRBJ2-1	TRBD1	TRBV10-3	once	CAISPRPDRGPYNEQFF	TGTGCCATCAGTCCACGCCCCGACAGGGGCCCCTACAATGAGCAGTTCTTC
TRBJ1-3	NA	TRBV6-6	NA	CATTGMNSGNTIYF	TGTGCCACGACAGGCATGAACTCTGGAAACACCATATATTTT
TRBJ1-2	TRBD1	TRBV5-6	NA	CASSPVPGQGGNYGYTF	TGTGCCAGCAGCCCAGTCCCGGGACAGGGAGGTAACTATGGCTACACCTTC
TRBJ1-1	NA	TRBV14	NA	CASSAEQYTEAFF	TGTGCCAGCAGCGCCGAGCAATACACTGAAGCTTTCTTT
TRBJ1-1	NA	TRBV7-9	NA	CASSLVFQGTDEAFF	TGTGCCAGCAGCTTAGTTTTTCAGGGAACGGATGAAGCTTTCTTT
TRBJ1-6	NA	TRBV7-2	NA	CASSFTENSPLHF	TGTGCCAGCAGCTTCACGGAGAATTCACCCCTCCACTTT
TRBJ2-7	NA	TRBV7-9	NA	CASSLAGTRTYEQYF	TGTGCCAGCAGCTTAGCCGGGACAAGGACGTACGAGCAGTACTTC
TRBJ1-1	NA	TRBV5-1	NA	CASSLSGDTEAFF	TGCGCCAGCAGCTTAAGCGGGGACACTGAAGCTTTCTTT
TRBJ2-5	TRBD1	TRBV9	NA	CASSGDRGRGETQYF	TGTGCCAGCAGCGGGGACAGGGGGCGCGGAGAGACCCAGTACTTC
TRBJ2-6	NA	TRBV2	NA	CASKRGSGANVLTF	TGTGCCAGCAAACGGGGCTCTGGGGCCAACGTCCTGACTTTC
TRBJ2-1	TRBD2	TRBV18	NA	CASSPILAGAHNEQFF	TGTGCCAGCTCACCAATTCTAGCGGGGGCCCACAATGAGCAGTTCTTC
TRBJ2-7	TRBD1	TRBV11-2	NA	CASSTTDRGPYEQYF	TGTGCCAGCAGCACTACCGACAGGGGCCCCTACGAGCAGTACTTC
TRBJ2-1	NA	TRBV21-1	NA	CASSKQWTGHNEQFF	TGTGCCAGCAGCAAACAATGGACAGGGCACAATGAGCAGTTCTTC
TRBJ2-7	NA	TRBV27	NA	CASKGGYEQYF	TGTGCCAGCAAAGGAGGCTACGAGCAGTACTTC
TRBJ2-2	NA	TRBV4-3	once	CASSQDVAATGELFF	TGCGCCAGCAGCCAAGATGTTGCAGCGACCGGGGAGCTGTTTTTT
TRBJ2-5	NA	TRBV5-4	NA	CASNRGGGGGDETQYF	TGTGCCAGCAATAGGGGAGGTGGAGGGGGCGATGAGACCCAGTACTTC
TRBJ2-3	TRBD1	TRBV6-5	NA	CASSYLGQGLGDTQYF	TGTGCCAGCAGTTACCTGGGACAGGGGTTGGGAGATACGCAGTATTTT
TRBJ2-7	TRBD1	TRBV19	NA	CASSIGTGYGEQYF	TGTGCCAGTAGTATAGGGACAGGGTACGGTGAGCAGTACTTC
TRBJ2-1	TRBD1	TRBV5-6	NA	CASVHVTGQGFDEQFF	TGTGCCAGCGTTCATGTCACGGGACAGGGGTTTGATGAGCAGTTCTTC
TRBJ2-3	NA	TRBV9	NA	CASSVLEGNTDTQYF	TGTGCCAGCAGCGTTTTGGAGGGTAACACAGATACGCAGTATTTT
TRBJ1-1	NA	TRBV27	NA	CASSLGRPNTEAFF	TGTGCCAGCAGTTTGGGCAGACCGAACACTGAAGCTTTCTTT